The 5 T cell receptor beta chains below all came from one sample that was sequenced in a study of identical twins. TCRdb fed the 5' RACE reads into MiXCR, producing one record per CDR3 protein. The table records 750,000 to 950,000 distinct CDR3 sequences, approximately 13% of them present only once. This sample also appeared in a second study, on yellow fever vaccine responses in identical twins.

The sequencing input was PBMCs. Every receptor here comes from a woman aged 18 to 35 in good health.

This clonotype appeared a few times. As DNA, the CDR3 is TGTGCCAGCAGCTTAGCGAAGACTAGCGGAAGGGAGCAGTACTTC. Protein sequence: CASSLAKTSGREQYF. The chain recombines TRBV7-8 with TRBJ2-7; the match to TRBD2 covers 9 bases. V shed 0 bases, J shed 7 bases, and the junction held 7 bases outside the gene matches. The germline V gene has CDR1 SGHVS and CDR2 FQNEAQ. This CDR3 is built from 15 residues. The whole variable domain, filled in from reference TRBV7-8 and TRBJ2-7, reads GAGVSQSPRYKVAKRGQDVALRCDPISGHVSLFWYQQALGQGPEFLTYFQNEAQLDKSGLPSDRFFAERPEGSVSTLKIQRTQQEDSAVYLCASSLAKTSGREQYFGPGTRLTVT.

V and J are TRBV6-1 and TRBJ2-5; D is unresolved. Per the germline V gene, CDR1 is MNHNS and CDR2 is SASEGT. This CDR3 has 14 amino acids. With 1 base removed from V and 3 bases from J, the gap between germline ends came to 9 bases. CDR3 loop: CASSEVWRKETQYF. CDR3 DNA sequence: TGTGCCAGCAGTGAAGTCTGGCGGAAAGAGACCCAGTACTTC.

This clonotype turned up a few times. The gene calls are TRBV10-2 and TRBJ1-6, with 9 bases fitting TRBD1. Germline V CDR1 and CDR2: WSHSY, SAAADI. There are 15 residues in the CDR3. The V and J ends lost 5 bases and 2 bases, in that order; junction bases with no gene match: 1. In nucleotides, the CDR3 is TGCGCCAGCAGTAGACAGGGGGCCTATAATTCACCCCTCCACTTT. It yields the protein CASSRQGAYNSPLHF.

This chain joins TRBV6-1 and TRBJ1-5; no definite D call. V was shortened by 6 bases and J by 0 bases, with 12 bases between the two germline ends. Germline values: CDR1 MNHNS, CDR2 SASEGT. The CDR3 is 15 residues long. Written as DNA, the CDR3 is TGTGCCAGCAGAGTACAGATCTATAGCAATCAGCCCCAGCATTTT. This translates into CASRVQIYSNQPQHF.

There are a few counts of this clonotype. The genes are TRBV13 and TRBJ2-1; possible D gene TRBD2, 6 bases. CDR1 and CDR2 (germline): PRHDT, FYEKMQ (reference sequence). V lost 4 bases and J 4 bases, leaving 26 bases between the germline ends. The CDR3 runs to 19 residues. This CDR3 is CASSSQGDRGGGGYNEQFF. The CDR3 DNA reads TGTGCCAGCAGCTCCCAAGGGGACCGTGGGGGAGGCGGGTACAATGAGCAGTTCTTC.